One and the same sample provided the 4 T cell receptor beta chains below, sequenced in a study of T-cell reconstitution after alpha-beta-depleted transplantation in children. The TCRbeta library was prepared with unique molecular identifiers. In TCRdb, the PCR reads were re-called with MiXCR into one record per CDR3 protein. The sample records about 490,000 distinct CDR3 sequences, about 10% being singletons. Specimen: PBMCs, collected before TCRalphabeta/CD19-depleted stem cell transplant. The source is a child aged 2-15 years with inherited bone marrow failure, due to receive a stem cell transplant.

In this sample, this clonotype turned up a few times. The rearrangement uses TRBV27 and TRBJ2-7, with a possible D match to TRBD2 (7 bases). CDR1 and CDR2 (germline): MNHEY, SMNVEV (reference sequence). V lost 7 bases, J lost 3 bases, and 16 bases lay in between. This CDR3 region has 14 residues. This CDR3 is CASTSRGANYEQYF. Written as DNA, the CDR3 is TGTGCCAGCACGAGTCGGGGGGCCAACTACGAGCAGTACTTC.

This clonotype was seen ten or more times. The J gene is TRBJ2-7, the V gene TRBV6-5; D possibly corresponds to TRBD1 (5 bases). Per the germline V gene, CDR1 is MNHEY and CDR2 is SVGAGI. V was trimmed by 2 bases and J by 2 bases, leaving 7 bases between them. The CDR3 runs to 13 residues. Here the CDR3 DNA reads TGTGCCAGCAGTTACACGGACACCTACGAGCAGTACTTC. Translated, it gives CASSYTDTYEQYF.

In this sample, this clonotype turned up many times. This chain joins TRBV4-2 and TRBJ2-1, with 10 bases that match TRBD2. The CDR3 spans 17 residues. CDR1 is LGHNA and CDR2 is YNFKEQ in the germline V gene. Unmatched junction bases numbered 10, after V lost 4 bases and J lost 4 bases. The CDR3 reads CASSPGPSGRAYNEQFF. The DNA of the CDR3 is TGTGCCAGCAGCCCTGGACCTAGCGGGAGAGCGTACAATGAGCAGTTCTTC.

This clonotype showed up just a few times. This chain's CDR3 is CSALTERQETQYF. The CDR3 DNA reads TGCAGTGCATTGACAGAGAGACAAGAGACCCAGTACTTC. The gene calls are TRBV20-1 and TRBJ2-5; D perhaps matches TRBD1 (5 bases). The CDR3 is 13 residues long. V lost 6 bases to trimming and J lost 2 bases, with 13 bases between them. The germline V gene has CDR1 DFQATT and CDR2 SNEGSKA (reference sequence).